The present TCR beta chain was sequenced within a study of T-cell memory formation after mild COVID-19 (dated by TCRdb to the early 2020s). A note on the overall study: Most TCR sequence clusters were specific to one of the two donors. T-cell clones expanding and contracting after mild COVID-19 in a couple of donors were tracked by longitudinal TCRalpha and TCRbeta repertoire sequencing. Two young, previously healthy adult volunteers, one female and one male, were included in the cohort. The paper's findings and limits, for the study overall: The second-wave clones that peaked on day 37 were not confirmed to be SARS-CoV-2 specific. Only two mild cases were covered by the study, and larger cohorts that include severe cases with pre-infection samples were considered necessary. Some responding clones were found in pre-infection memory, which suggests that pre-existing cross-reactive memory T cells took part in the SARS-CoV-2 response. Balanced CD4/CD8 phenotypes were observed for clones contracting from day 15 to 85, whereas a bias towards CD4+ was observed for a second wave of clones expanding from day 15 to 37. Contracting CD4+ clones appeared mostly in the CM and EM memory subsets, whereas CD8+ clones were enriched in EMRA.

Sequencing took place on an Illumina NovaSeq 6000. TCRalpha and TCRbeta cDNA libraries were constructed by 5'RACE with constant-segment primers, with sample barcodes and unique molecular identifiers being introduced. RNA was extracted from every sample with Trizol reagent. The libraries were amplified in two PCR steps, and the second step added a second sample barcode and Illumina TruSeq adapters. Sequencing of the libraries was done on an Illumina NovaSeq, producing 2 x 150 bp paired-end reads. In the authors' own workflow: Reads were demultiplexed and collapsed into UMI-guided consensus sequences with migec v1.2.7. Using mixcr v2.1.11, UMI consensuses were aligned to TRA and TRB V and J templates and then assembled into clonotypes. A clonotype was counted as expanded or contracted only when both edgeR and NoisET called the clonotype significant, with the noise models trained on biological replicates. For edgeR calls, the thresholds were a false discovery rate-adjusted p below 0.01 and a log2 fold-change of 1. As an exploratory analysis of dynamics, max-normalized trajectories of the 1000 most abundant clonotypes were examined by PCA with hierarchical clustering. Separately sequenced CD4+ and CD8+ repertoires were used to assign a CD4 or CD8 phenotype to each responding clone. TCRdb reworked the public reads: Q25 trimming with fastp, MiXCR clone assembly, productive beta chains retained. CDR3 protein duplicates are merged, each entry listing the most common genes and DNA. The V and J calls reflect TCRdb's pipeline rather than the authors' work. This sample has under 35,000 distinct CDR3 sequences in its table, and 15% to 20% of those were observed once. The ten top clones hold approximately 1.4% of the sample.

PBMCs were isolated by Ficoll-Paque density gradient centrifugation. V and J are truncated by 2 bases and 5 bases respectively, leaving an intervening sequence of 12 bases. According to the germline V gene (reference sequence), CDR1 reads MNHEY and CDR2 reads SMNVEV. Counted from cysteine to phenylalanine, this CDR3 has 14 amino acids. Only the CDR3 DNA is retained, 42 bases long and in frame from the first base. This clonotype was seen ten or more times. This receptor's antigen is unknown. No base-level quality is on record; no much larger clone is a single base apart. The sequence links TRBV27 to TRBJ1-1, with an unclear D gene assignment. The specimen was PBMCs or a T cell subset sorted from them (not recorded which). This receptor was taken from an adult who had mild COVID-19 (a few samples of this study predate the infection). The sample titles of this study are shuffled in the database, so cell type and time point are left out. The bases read TGTGCCAGCAGTTTACGGTTCGGAGGAACTGAAGCTTTCTTT. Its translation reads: CASSLRFGGTEAFF.